This T cell receptor beta chain was identified in a study of CD8 T cells in Susac syndrome. The CDR3 runs to 15 residues. V trimming: 0 bases; J trimming: 3 bases; junction bases outside the gene matches: 8. CDR1 and CDR2 (germline): GTSNPN, SVGIG (reference sequence). After extraction with the RNeasy kit, roughly 0.45 to 1 ug of the RNA was reverse transcribed using random hexamers. MiXCR was run by TCRdb on the immunoSEQ multiplex PCR reads, yielding one entry per CDR3 protein. Found here are about 90,000 distinct CDR3 sequences, approximately 96% of them singletons; the top ten hold approximately 0.57%.

The sample taken for sequencing was CD8+ T cells from PBMCs. The genes are TRBV30 and TRBJ2-7, with TRBD2 matching over 7 bases. This receptor was taken from a human donor with Susac syndrome. CDR3 coding DNA: TGTGCCTGGAGTGTTTGGGGAGGGGCGGGCTACGAGCAGTACTTC. Translation: CAWSVWGGAGYEQYF.